The clone carrying this TCR beta chain was observed many times. Its antigen is unidentified. This sample was taken from a study of early T cells in non-severe SARS-CoV-2 infection. Whole-study context: From unsorted whole blood, bulk RNA was sequenced, and the chains remained unpaired. General study points: Clonotype matching in VDJdb favored anti-spike CD8 responses and did not capture private and CD4 specificities.

TCRdb passed the 5' RACE reads through MiXCR, listing each CDR3 protein once. This table holds some 70,000 distinct CDR3 sequences, roughly 10% found once. Germline V CDR1 and CDR2: SGHTA, FQGNSA. CDR3 length equals 14 residues. The ends were cut back, 2 bases at V and 11 bases at J, with 18 bases in the middle. Input material: whole blood. The clonotype was recovered from an adult who was a healthcare worker with PCR-confirmed SARS-CoV-2 infection or an uninfected control (not recorded which). The chain has TRBV7-2 and TRBJ1-1; possibly TRBD1 for D (6 bases). This CDR3 reads CASSLSGALLRAFF. The CDR3 nucleotides are TGTGCCAGCAGCTTATCGGGGGCGCTGCTTCGGGCTTTCTTT.